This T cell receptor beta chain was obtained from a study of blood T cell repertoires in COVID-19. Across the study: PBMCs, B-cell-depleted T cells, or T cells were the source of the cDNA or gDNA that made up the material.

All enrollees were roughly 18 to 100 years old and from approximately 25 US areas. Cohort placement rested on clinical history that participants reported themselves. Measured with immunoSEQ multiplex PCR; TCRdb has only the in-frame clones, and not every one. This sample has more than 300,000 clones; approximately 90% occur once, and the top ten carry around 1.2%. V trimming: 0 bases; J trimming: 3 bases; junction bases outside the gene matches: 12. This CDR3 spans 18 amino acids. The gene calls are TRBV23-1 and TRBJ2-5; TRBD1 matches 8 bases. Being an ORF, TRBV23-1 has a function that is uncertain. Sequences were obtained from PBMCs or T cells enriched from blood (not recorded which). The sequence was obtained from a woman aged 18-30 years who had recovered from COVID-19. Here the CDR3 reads CASSQSQPRTGKEETQYF. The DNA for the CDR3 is TGCGCCAGCAGTCAATCCCAACCCCGGACAGGGAAAGAAGAGACCCAGTACTTC.